Below are 14 T cell receptor beta chains sequenced from a single sample in a study of T cells in localized non-small cell lung cancer. The assay was immunoSEQ multiplex PCR, and TCRdb's table has in-frame clones only and misses some. The sample carries tens of thousands of clones, 70% to 90% recorded once. Material: peripheral blood, obtained before any cancer treatment. The source is an older female donor with stage I lung adenocarcinoma.

The rearrangement links TRBV9 to TRBJ1-1, with D tentatively TRBD1 (5 bases). This CDR3 is built from 20 residues. Looked up from germline, CDR1 is SGDLS and CDR2 is YYNGEE. V lost 0 bases to trimming and J lost 3 bases, with 27 bases between them. In DNA form, the CDR3 reads TGTGCCAGCAGCGTAGACCCCCTGGGGGATAGGGGTGGACGGGACACTGAAGCTTTCTTT. This translates into CASSVDPLGDRGGRDTEAFF.

The V call is TRBV27, the J call TRBJ2-6; the match to TRBD2 covers 12 bases. After removal of 6 bases from V and 1 base from J, the junction contained 16 bases not matched to a gene. CDR3 length: 21 residues. CDR1 MNHEY and CDR2 SMNVEV come from the germline V gene (reference sequence). The CDR3: CASSFLAGGPLRGSGANVLTF. The CDR3 DNA follows: TGTGCCAGCAGCTTCCTAGCGGGAGGGCCTTTGCGGGGATCTGGGGCCAACGTCCTGACTTTC.

The chain has TRBV5-6 and TRBJ1-6; possible D gene TRBD1, 6 bases. Trimming took off 5 bases at V and 10 bases at J, with 19 bases between the two ends. The CDR3 is 15 amino acids. Germline assignment: CDR1 SGHDT and CDR2 YYEEEE. CDR3 residues: CASSLTGPIGSPLHF. CDR3 coding DNA: TGTGCCAGCAGTCTGACAGGTCCAATTGGATCACCCCTCCACTTT.

Judged by abundance, this clone is large. The chain is built from TRBV7-3 and TRBJ1-1; possibly TRBD1 for D (6 bases). The CDR3 contains 15 residues. Looked up from germline, CDR1 is SGHTA and CDR2 is FQGTGA. V gave up 5 bases and J gave up 1 base, with 14 bases separating them. The CDR3 nucleotides are TGTGCCAGCAGCCCGTCCGCGACAGGGAACACTGAAGCTTTCTTT. Residues: CASSPSATGNTEAFF.

This clone was detected a few times. The chain recombines TRBV7-8 with TRBJ2-3; D uncertain. This CDR3 is built from 12 residues. CDR1 and CDR2 (germline): SGHVS, FQNEAQ. V lost 6 bases to trimming and J lost 2 bases, with 6 bases between them. As DNA, the CDR3 is TGTGCCAGCAGTTATTACACAGATACGCAGTATTTT. Protein: CASSYYTDTQYF.

The rearrangement links TRBV9 to TRBJ2-1; 8 bases align to TRBD1. The CDR3 is 15 residues long. Trimming removed 3 bases from V and 1 base from J; junction bases left unmatched: 3. Germline CDR1 SGDLS, CDR2 YYNGEE. CDR3 sequence reads: CASSDQGASYNEQFF. CDR3 DNA: TGTGCCAGCAGCGATCAGGGGGCGTCCTACAATGAGCAGTTCTTC.

CDR3 in amino acids: CASSSTTTAFPMNTEAFF. DNA for the CDR3: TGTGCCAGCAGTTCTACGACAACGGCCTTTCCTATGAACACTGAAGCTTTCTTT. The chain joins TRBV27 to TRBJ1-1; no reliable D call. This CDR3 comprises 18 residues. Germline loops: CDR1 MNHEY, CDR2 SMNVEV (reference sequence). V was trimmed by 4 bases and J by 0 bases, leaving 21 bases between them.

With regard to this clone: Other DNA sequences in this sample translate to the same CDR3. The CDR3 sequence is CASSPGLNTEAFF. As DNA, the CDR3 is TGTGCCAGCTCCCCCGGGTTGAACACTGAAGCTTTCTTT. The chain employs TRBV18 and TRBJ1-1, with D unclear. Germline assignment: CDR1 KGHSH and CDR2 LQKENI. This CDR3 comprises 13 residues. The V gene lost 6 bases and the J gene lost 0 bases, with 8 bases spanning the gap.

The chain links TRBV4-3 to TRBJ2-3; D perhaps matches TRBD2 (6 bases). The V end was cut by 0 bases, the J end by 0 bases, with 10 bases between. Germline V gives CDR1 LGHNA, CDR2 YSLEER. The CDR3 is 16 amino acids. The DNA of the CDR3 is TGCGCCAGCAGCCAAGAGGGACTGACGAGCACAGATACGCAGTATTTT. Amino acids: CASSQEGLTSTDTQYF.

The V gene is TRBV4-1, the J gene TRBJ2-1, with TRBD2 matching 9 bases. Trimming at V came to 1 base and at J to 0 bases, leaving 16 bases not matched to a gene. The CDR3 has 21 residues. Germline loops: CDR1 MGHRA, CDR2 YSYEKL. The CDR3 DNA sequence: TGCGCCAGCAGCCAAGTCCGTGCGACTAGCGGATTTAGGAGCTCCTACAATGAGCAGTTCTTC. Protein: CASSQVRATSGFRSSYNEQFF.

The chain joins TRBV29-1 to TRBJ1-2, with D tentatively TRBD1 (6 bases). Trimming pared 3 bases from V and 4 bases from J, leaving 18 bases between. The V gene's germline CDR1 is SQVTM and CDR2 ANQGSEA. The CDR3 loop spans 15 amino acids. The CDR3 nucleotides read TGCAGCGTTGAGGGAGATCAGGGGTTTCGCTATGGCTACACCTTC. Encoded protein: CSVEGDQGFRYGYTF.

V is TRBV2 and J is TRBJ2-5; TRBD1 is a possible D gene (7 bases). From germline, CDR1 is SNHLY and CDR2 FYNNEI. Trimming took off 3 bases at V and 9 bases at J, with 14 bases between the two ends. This CDR3 is built from 13 residues. In DNA, the CDR3 is TGTGCCAGCAGTGACGGGGGACAGCGGGCCCAGTACTTC. Translated: CASSDGGQRAQYF.

This clone came up a few times. The chain combines TRBV9 with TRBJ2-1; TRBD2 is a possible D gene (6 bases). The V end lost 6 bases, the J end lost 1 base, and 11 bases lay between the germline ends. Germline V lookup: CDR1 SGDLS, CDR2 YYNGEE. CDR3 length: 14 residues. CDR3 loop: CASTPGGSYNEQFF. For the CDR3, the DNA is TGTGCCAGCACCCCCGGGGGATCCTACAATGAGCAGTTCTTC.

This clone showed up just a few times. This chain connects TRBV4-3 to TRBJ2-6; D remains ambiguous. This CDR3 contains 16 residues. Germline V gene data show CDR1 as LGHNA and CDR2 as YSLEER. The V end was cut by 1 base, the J end by 0 bases, with 7 bases between. CDR3 DNA: TGCGCCAGCAGCCAAGGGCAGTCCTCTGGGGCCAACGTCCTGACTTTC. It encodes CASSQGQSSGANVLTF.